The clone carrying this T cell receptor (beta chain) was picked up a small number of times. Its target is unknown. The sample is drawn from a study of long-term antiretroviral therapy in people with HIV. Study-level results: It was observed that HIV repertoires exhibited narrower CDR3 length ranges than controls.

Version v3.0 of the immunoSEQ assay ran at survey level. Assay used: immunoSEQ multiplex PCR; TCRdb lists only in-frame clones, some missing. This table holds about 28,000 clones, less than 90% found once. Germline assignment: CDR1 SGDLS and CDR2 YYNGEE. Losses at the gene ends were 3 bases for V and 4 bases for J; bases not matched to a gene: 6. This CDR3 has 14 residues. Every HIV-positive participant received treatment in the United States. The sequence came from a man aged 18-30 years with HIV. Sequencing used unsorted PBMCs, obtained 0.4 years after starting antiretroviral therapy. This chain uses TRBV9 with TRBJ2-7, with TRBD2 matching 8 bases. The CDR3 here is CASSGAGVSYEQYF. The CDR3 bases are TGTGCCAGCAGCGGAGCGGGAGTATCGTACGAGCAGTACTTC.